The 12 T cell receptor beta chains given below trace back to one sample, sequenced in a study of post-analysis software for immune sequencing data. Prepared libraries of TCR beta cDNA carried unique molecular identifiers. Via MiXCR, TCRdb re-called the PCR reads, giving one row per CDR3 protein. The profile shows fewer than 850,000 distinct CDR3 sequences, 46% of them singletons. Their recognized antigens are unknown. Study results and limitations: Among roughly five TRBV segments more frequent in patients than controls were TRBV5-6, TRBV5-1 and TRBV20-1.

The sequencing input was blood. The origin of the receptors is a girl aged 10-17 years with multiple sclerosis.

This chain joins TRBV4-1 and TRBJ1-1; no clear D. The V and J ends lost 1 base and 6 bases respectively, with 6 bases between them. CDR3 length: 12 amino acids. Per the germline V gene, CDR1 is MGHRA and CDR2 is YSYEKL. CDR3 DNA sequence: TGCGCCAGCAGCCAAGGCAGCCCTGAAGCTTTCTTT. It translates to CASSQGSPEAFF.

V usage is TRBV6-5 and J usage is TRBJ2-5, with 9 bases that match TRBD1. CDR3 length equals 15 residues. CDR1 and CDR2 (germline): MNHEY, SVGAGI. With 4 bases clipped from V and 1 base from J, the junction kept 4 bases outside the gene matches. The CDR3 sequence is CASSFTGGLQETQYF. The CDR3 DNA sequence: TGTGCCAGCAGTTTTACAGGGGGCCTCCAAGAGACCCAGTACTTC.

This clonotype turned up a few times. V is TRBV6-5 and J is TRBJ2-7, with a possible D match to TRBD1 (6 bases). The germline V and J ends were trimmed by 5 bases and 2 bases, with 16 bases remaining between them. This CDR3 is 15 amino acids long. Germline CDR1 MNHEY, CDR2 SVGAGI. The CDR3 reads CASSPDVGGTYEQYF. The CDR3, as DNA: TGTGCCAGCAGTCCGGACGTAGGGGGAACCTACGAGCAGTACTTC.

V usage is TRBV7-2 and J usage is TRBJ2-1; 9 nucleotides line up with TRBD2. CDR1 is SGHTA and CDR2 is FQGNSA in the germline V gene. Trimming removed 5 bases from V and 4 bases from J; junction bases left unmatched: 3. The CDR3 extends over 14 amino acids. In nucleotides, the CDR3 is TGTGCCAGCAGCCGGACTAGCGCTTACAATGAGCAGTTCTTC. This gives the protein CASSRTSAYNEQFF.

This clonotype was observed a few times. The chain has TRBV20-1 and TRBJ2-5, with 10 bases aligning to TRBD1. The V gene end was trimmed by 3 bases and the J gene end by 4 bases; junction bases not matched to a gene: 8. CDR1 and CDR2 from the germline V gene are DFQATT and SNEGSKA (reference sequence). The CDR3 consists of 15 residues. In nucleotides, the CDR3 is TGCAGTGCTAGTGCCGCGGGACAGGGGACAGAGACCCAGTACTTC. Protein: CSASAAGQGTETQYF.

A note on this clonotype: A much bigger clone sits one base away, suggesting this may be a read error. The chain combines TRBV7-2 with TRBJ2-7, with D possibly called TRBD1 or TRBD2 (5 bases each). V lost 0 bases, J lost 3 bases, and 9 bases lay in between. This CDR3 contains 14 residues. From germline, CDR1 is SGHTA and CDR2 FQGNSA. The CDR3 region is CASSLARDLYEQYF. DNA for the CDR3: TGTGCCAGCAGCTTAGCACGGGACCTCTACGAGCAGTACTTC.

This clonotype was observed a few times. V and J are TRBV30 and TRBJ1-1, with a possible D match to TRBD1 (5 bases). CDR3 length equals 11 residues. V shed 3 bases and J shed 12 bases, with 14 bases lying between them. Germline-derived CDR1 and CDR2 are GTSNPN and SVGIG (reference sequence). The CDR3 region is CAWREGPIPFF. The CDR3 DNA is TGTGCCTGGAGGGAGGGACCCATTCCTTTCTTT.

This clonotype was observed a few times. The V call is TRBV7-9, the J call TRBJ2-7; 8 nucleotides agree with TRBD1. The ends lost 4 bases at V and 10 bases at J; junction bases unmatched: 18. This CDR3 contains 16 residues. Per germline, CDR1 SEHNR and CDR2 FQNEAQ (reference sequence). The CDR3, as DNA: TGTGCCAGCAGCTCCCCCAGGGGGCCGGGTTTGGTAACCCAGTACTTC. Protein sequence: CASSSPRGPGLVTQYF. Variable domain in full (rest from reference TRBV7-9 and TRBJ2-7): DTGVSQNPRHKITKRGQNVTFRCDPISEHNRLYWYRQTLGQGPEFLTYFQNEAQLEKSRLLSDRFSAERPKGSFSTLEIQRTEQGDSAMYLCASSSPRGPGLVTQYFGPGTRLTVT.

The sample holds a few counts of this clonotype. A read error may explain this, as a much larger clone is one base away. This sequence joins TRBV12-3 or TRBV12-4 and TRBJ2-7; D may correspond to TRBD1 or TRBD2 (5 bases each). Trimming removed 1 base from V and 12 bases from J, with 16 bases in between. The CDR3 is made up of 13 amino acids. The CDR3 reads CASSLEGPPKRYF. The CDR3 DNA reads TGTGCCAGCAGTTTAGAGGGACCTCCAAAGCGGTACTTC.

The V and J genes are TRBV25-1 and TRBJ2-7, with 7 bases identical to TRBD1. Germline values: CDR1 MGHDK, CDR2 SYGVNS. The CDR3 has 14 amino acids. V shed 6 bases and J 3 bases; nucleotides not matched to a gene: 8. The CDR3 DNA follows: TGTGCCAGCAGCGCCCGGGACAGCAACTACGAGCAGTACTTC. This translates into CASSARDSNYEQYF.

The gene calls are TRBV20-1 and TRBJ2-7; 10 bases line up with TRBD2. The junction had 7 bases not matched to a gene; V was cut back by 0 bases and J by 2 bases. The CDR3 covers 16 residues. The germline V gene has CDR1 DFQATT and CDR2 SNEGSKA (reference sequence). As DNA, the CDR3 is TGCAGTGCTAGAGATTTACTAGCGGGATCGCCCTACGAGCAGTACTTC. Protein: CSARDLLAGSPYEQYF.

The chain's CDR3 is CASRPKTDDEQFF. For the CDR3, the DNA is TGTGCCAGCAGACCAAAAACAGATGATGAGCAGTTCTTC. The genes are TRBV6-2 or TRBV6-3 and TRBJ2-1; D is ambiguous. V dropped 6 bases and J dropped 8 bases, with 14 bases sitting between them. The CDR3 consists of 13 residues. Germline assignment: CDR1 MNHEY and CDR2 SVGEGT.